A single sample gave rise to the 32 T cell receptor beta chains below, sequenced in a study of T cell responses to AZD1222 COVID-19 vaccine. Assay: immunoSEQ multiplex PCR; the TCRdb copy retains only in-frame clones and omits some. The data contain 150,000 to 200,000 clones, about 90% of them seen just once; the ten biggest clones take up roughly 4.3%. The source material was peripheral blood, sampled on day 0 of MenACWY control vaccination. Receptors originate from an adult in good health.

The chain is built from TRBV27 and TRBJ1-6; TRBD1 is a possible D gene (6 bases). CDR3 length: 17 residues. Germline assignment: CDR1 MNHEY and CDR2 SMNVEV (reference sequence). Trimming removed 6 bases from V and 7 bases from J, with 22 bases in between. The CDR3: CASSPFSTGALNSPLHF. For the CDR3, the DNA is TGTGCCAGCAGCCCCTTCTCGACAGGAGCCCTAAATTCACCCCTCCACTTT.

The rearrangement joins TRBV11-2 to TRBJ1-4; D unclear. V was pared by 1 base and J by 2 bases, with 11 bases between. The germline V gene has CDR1 SGHAT and CDR2 FQNNGV. The CDR3 is 16 residues long. CDR3 residues: CASSLVRTATNEKLFF. CDR3 in DNA: TGTGCCAGCAGCTTAGTAAGGACGGCCACTAATGAAAAACTGTTTTTT.

The rearrangement joins TRBV19 to TRBJ2-1; 13 bases align to TRBD2. V lost 3 bases to trimming and J lost 10 bases; unmatched junction nucleotides: 9. The CDR3 has 16 residues. Germline values: CDR1 LNHDA, CDR2 SQIVND (reference sequence). In DNA form, the CDR3 reads TGTGCCAGTAGTATTAGGGGGACTAGCGGGAATTGGGAGCAGTTCTTC. It yields the protein CASSIRGTSGNWEQFF.

The chain has TRBV7-2 and TRBJ1-1; no firm D call. This CDR3 is built from 16 residues. Germline V gene sequence: CDR1 SGHTA, CDR2 FQGNSA. Trimming cost V 2 bases and J 0 bases, with 13 bases left between them. The CDR3 sequence: CASSLNGRGLNTEAFF. As DNA, the CDR3 is TGTGCCAGCAGCTTAAACGGTCGGGGATTGAACACTGAAGCTTTCTTT.

The rearrangement joins TRBV2 to TRBJ2-5, with D possibly TRBD1 on 6 matching bases. Germline lookup yields CDR1 SNHLY and CDR2 FYNNEI. The CDR3 consists of 13 residues. Trimming removed 6 bases from V and 2 bases from J, with 10 bases in between. The CDR3 sequence is CASRRQVQETQYF. DNA of the CDR3: TGTGCCAGCAGAAGACAGGTTCAAGAGACCCAGTACTTC.

This rearrangement joins TRBV28 to TRBJ1-6; D remains unclear. CDR1 is MDHEN, CDR2 SYDVKM, per germline. The CDR3 runs to 15 residues. V lost 3 bases, J lost 11 bases, and 17 bases lay in between. The CDR3 nucleotides are TGTGCCAGCAGTTTGCCCCATCATAAAATACCACCCCTCCACTTT. Its translation is CASSLPHHKIPPLHF.

The gene calls are TRBV3-1 (or the pseudogene TRBV3-2) and TRBJ1-4, with 8 bases aligning to TRBD1. Germline CDR1 reads LGHDT; CDR2 reads YNNKEL (reference sequence). The CDR3 covers 15 residues. The ends lost 4 bases at V and 8 bases at J; junction bases unmatched: 9. In DNA, the CDR3 is TGTGCCAGCAGCCTCAGGACAGGGATAGGAGAAAAACTGTTTTTT. Translating it yields CASSLRTGIGEKLFF.

The chain has TRBV7-3 and TRBJ1-2; D gene uncertain. Trimming cost V 5 bases and J 7 bases, with 17 bases left between them. The CDR3 sequence is 14 residues long. In germline, CDR1 is SGHTA, CDR2 FQGTGA. The CDR3: CASSPSPNAGGYTF. The CDR3 DNA follows: TGTGCCAGCAGCCCGAGTCCCAACGCAGGTGGCTACACCTTC.

This clone appeared a single time. The J gene is TRBJ1-5, the V gene TRBV2; a weak D match, TRBD1 (5 bases). The CDR3 totals 14 residues. V gave up 4 bases and J gave up 2 bases, with 9 bases separating them. The germline gives CDR1 SNHLY, CDR2 FYNNEI. The CDR3 sequence: CASSVGGGNQPQHF. In DNA form, the CDR3 reads TGTGCCAGCAGTGTGGGGGGGGGCAATCAGCCCCAGCATTTT.

This chain links TRBV10-1 with TRBJ2-1; no firm D call. Trimming left V 2 bases short and J 0 bases short, with 5 bases between. CDR3 length: 14 amino acids. From germline, CDR1 is WNHNN and CDR2 SYGVQD (reference sequence). The CDR3 is CASSEESSYNEQFF. CDR3 in DNA: TGCGCCAGCAGTGAGGAGAGCTCCTACAATGAGCAGTTCTTC.

This rearrangement joins TRBV19 to TRBJ1-5; tentatively, D is TRBD1 (5 bases). The ends were cut back, 3 bases at V and 0 bases at J, with 9 bases in the middle. Germline CDR1 is LNHDA and CDR2 is SQIVND (reference sequence). The CDR3 covers 15 residues. The CDR3 is CASSISGVSNQPQHF. DNA for the CDR3: TGTGCCAGTAGTATTTCGGGGGTTAGCAATCAGCCCCAGCATTTT.

CDR3 protein: CASSYLTGGYEQYF. CDR3 sequence (DNA): TGTGCCAGCAGTTACTTGACAGGGGGCTACGAGCAGTACTTC. The chain is built from TRBV6-2 or TRBV6-3 and TRBJ2-7; 9 bases agree with TRBD1. The CDR3 is 14 residues long. Germline CDR1 and CDR2: MNHEY and SVGEGT. V trimming: 1 base; J trimming: 3 bases; junction bases outside the gene matches: 1.

The count of this clone is one. This chain uses TRBV6-6 with TRBJ1-1, with 10 bases identical to TRBD1. The CDR3 sequence is 15 residues long. The V gene's germline CDR1 is MNHNY and CDR2 SVGAGI (reference sequence). V shed 5 bases, J shed 0 bases, and the junction held 3 bases outside the gene matches. The CDR3, as DNA: TGTGCCAGCAGTGACAGGGGGCAGGTGAACACTGAAGCTTTCTTT. Translating gives CASSDRGQVNTEAFF.

The chain combines TRBV6-5 with TRBJ1-1; 9 positions agree with TRBD1. Germline loops: CDR1 MNHEY, CDR2 SVGAGI. After removal of 2 bases from V and 5 bases from J, the junction contained 0 bases not matched to a gene. This CDR3 is built from 13 residues. CDR3 sequence reads: CASSYDRGTEAFF. In DNA form, the CDR3 reads TGTGCCAGCAGTTACGACAGGGGGACTGAAGCTTTCTTT.

V and J are TRBV7-9 and TRBJ1-3; a weak D match, TRBD1 (6 bases). Germline CDR1 is SEHNR and CDR2 is FQNEAQ (reference sequence). V gave up 8 bases and J gave up 0 bases, with 14 bases separating them. The CDR3 sequence is 15 residues long. This CDR3 is CASGLDRFSGNTIYF. Written as DNA, the CDR3 is TGTGCCAGCGGGCTGGACAGATTCTCTGGAAACACCATATATTTT.

The genes are TRBV7-9 and TRBJ1-5, with D perhaps TRBD1 (5 bases). This CDR3 spans 13 amino acids. V was trimmed by 5 bases and J by 5 bases, leaving 10 bases between them. CDR1 is SEHNR, CDR2 FQNEAQ, per germline (reference sequence). The CDR3 nucleotides read TGTGCCAGCAGCCACTGGACACATCAGCCCCAGCATTTT. This gives the protein CASSHWTHQPQHF.

The CDR3 nucleotides are TGCGCCAGCAGCCAAGTCAATTCACCCCTCCACTTT. Protein sequence: CASSQVNSPLHF. The chain carries TRBV4-3 and TRBJ1-6; D unresolved. CDR1 is LGHNA, CDR2 YSLEER, per germline. The CDR3 length is 12 residues. Trimming removed 1 base from V and 7 bases from J, with 2 bases in between.

The rearrangement links TRBV11-3 to TRBJ2-5, with 11 bases lining up with TRBD1. Germline trimming cut 0 bases from V and 0 bases from J; bases unmatched to any gene: 12. The CDR3 covers 20 residues. CDR1 and CDR2 from the germline V gene are SGHNT and YENEEA. The CDR3 spells CASSLEGQGVILPYQETQYF. Written as DNA, the CDR3 is TGTGCCAGCAGCTTAGAGGGACAGGGGGTAATCTTACCGTACCAAGAGACCCAGTACTTC.

V is TRBV11-1 and J is TRBJ2-7; D not resolved. V was cut by 7 bases and J by 3 bases, with 19 bases left in between. The germline V gene has CDR1 SGHAT and CDR2 FQDESV (reference sequence). This CDR3 has 15 amino acids. CDR3 residues: CASIMVKRTLYEQYF. Written as DNA, the CDR3 is TGTGCCAGCATCATGGTTAAGAGAACCCTCTACGAGCAGTACTTC.

The V and J genes are TRBV3-1 (or the pseudogene TRBV3-2) and TRBJ2-1; TRBD2 aligns across 7 bases. The CDR3 has 15 residues. Germline CDR1 is LGHDT and CDR2 is YNNKEL (reference sequence). With 4 bases clipped from V and 2 bases from J, the junction kept 5 bases outside the gene matches. As DNA, the CDR3 is TGTGCCAGCAGCCGGGCTAGCGGTACCTACAATGAGCAGTTCTTC. Its translation: CASSRASGTYNEQFF.

The chain recombines TRBV12-3 or TRBV12-4 with TRBJ1-1; D perhaps matches TRBD1 (5 bases). Deletions cut 9 bases from V and 8 bases from J, with 19 bases between. This CDR3 has 13 residues. CDR3 nucleotide sequence: TGTGCCAGTATAGTAACCGGGACGCAAGAAGCTTTCTTT. Amino acid sequence: CASIVTGTQEAFF.

The chain carries TRBV10-3 and TRBJ2-2; D unclear. CDR1 ENHRY and CDR2 SYGVKD come from the germline V gene. The CDR3 contains 14 residues. With 2 bases removed from V and 10 bases from J, the gap between germline ends came to 14 bases. CDR3 sequence: CAISEEADRAELFF. CDR3 coding DNA: TGTGCCATCAGTGAGGAGGCAGATCGCGCGGAGCTGTTTTTT.

V usage is TRBV11-3 and J usage is TRBJ1-2; D call uncertain. Trimming stripped 3 bases from V and 2 bases from J, with 16 bases between. Per the germline V gene, CDR1 is SGHNT and CDR2 is YENEEA. CDR3 length: 16 residues. CDR3: CASSFSIPPMNYGYTF. CDR3 nucleotide sequence: TGTGCCAGCAGCTTCTCCATCCCCCCAATGAACTATGGCTACACCTTC. Full variable domain (rest looked up from reference TRBV11-3 and TRBJ1-2): EAGVVQSPRYKIIEKKQPVAFWCNPISGHNTLYWYLQNLGQGPELLIRYENEEAVDDSQLPKDRFSAERLKGVDSTLKIQPAELGDSAVYLCASSFSIPPMNYGYTFGSGTRLTVV.

The chain joins TRBV7-2 to TRBJ2-1, with D hard to call. This CDR3 contains 14 residues. V shed 3 bases and J shed 4 bases, with 10 bases lying between them. Germline CDR1 and CDR2: SGHTA and FQGNSA. The CDR3 sequence: CASSLVVVYNEQFF. The DNA of the CDR3 is TGTGCCAGCAGCTTGGTCGTGGTTTACAATGAGCAGTTCTTC.

The chain joins TRBV10-2 to TRBJ2-5, with 10 bases that match TRBD2. With V trimmed by 6 bases and J by 4 bases, 8 bases remained unmatched. Germline assignment: CDR1 WSHSY and CDR2 SAAADI. The CDR3 spans 15 residues. This CDR3 is CASSPQGLAPETQYF. CDR3 sequence (DNA): TGCGCCAGCAGCCCCCAGGGACTAGCGCCAGAGACCCAGTACTTC.

This sequence joins TRBV2 and TRBJ2-1, with a tentative D call TRBD1 (6 bases). This CDR3 is 16 amino acids long. CDR1 is SNHLY, CDR2 FYNNEI, per germline. The V end lost 6 bases, the J end lost 0 bases, and 15 bases lay between the germline ends. The CDR3 loop reads CASRSLGTRSYNEQFF. DNA for the CDR3: TGTGCCAGCAGGTCCCTCGGGACACGCTCCTACAATGAGCAGTTCTTC. Looking up the rest from reference TRBV2 and TRBJ2-1 gives the full variable domain: EPEVTQTPSHQVTQMGQEVILRCVPISNHLYFYWYRQILGQKVEFLVSFYNNEISEKSEIFDDQFSVERPDGSNFTLKIRSTKLEDSAMYFCASRSLGTRSYNEQFFGPGTRLTVL.

This chain links TRBV28 with TRBJ1-4; 7 bases match TRBD1. The CDR3 loop spans 15 amino acids. V lost 6 bases and J lost 0; bases outside the gene matches: 4. CDR1 is MDHEN and CDR2 is SYDVKM in the germline V gene. The CDR3 DNA reads as TGTGCCAGCAGGGCTACAGGGGCAACTAATGAAAAACTGTTTTTT. Its translation: CASRATGATNEKLFF.

V usage is TRBV6-5 and J usage is TRBJ1-5; the match to TRBD1 covers 9 bases. This CDR3 has 12 residues. J was trimmed by 4 bases and V by 10 bases; bases with no gene match: 2. Germline assignment: CDR1 MNHEY and CDR2 SVGAGI. CDR3 bases: TGTGCCACCGGGACAGGGAATCAGCCCCAGCATTTT. This gives the protein CATGTGNQPQHF.

This clone has just one count. V and J are TRBV2 and TRBJ2-1; TRBD2 agrees at 15 bases. The CDR3 is 17 residues long. Germline V lookup: CDR1 SNHLY, CDR2 FYNNEI. The V and J ends lost 8 bases and 0 bases, in that order; junction bases with no gene match: 5. The CDR3 region has the DNA TGTGCCAGCTTGGGACTAGCGGGAGGCCACTCCTACAATGAGCAGTTCTTC. Translating it yields CASLGLAGGHSYNEQFF. Using reference TRBV2 and TRBJ2-1 for the parts outside the CDR3, the full variable domain is EPEVTQTPSHQVTQMGQEVILRCVPISNHLYFYWYRQILGQKVEFLVSFYNNEISEKSEIFDDQFSVERPDGSNFTLKIRSTKLEDSAMYFCASLGLAGGHSYNEQFFGPGTRLTVL.

This clone has a single count. The CDR3 DNA sequence: TGTGCCAGCAGTTCAAGCAGGCCGTTAGCCAAAAACATTCAGTACTTC. Translation: CASSSSRPLAKNIQYF. The rearrangement uses TRBV6-5 and TRBJ2-4; D gene ambiguous. Germline V gene sequence: CDR1 MNHEY, CDR2 SVGAGI. The V and J ends lost 4 bases and 0 bases respectively, with 13 bases between them. CDR3 size: 16 residues.

The rearrangement joins TRBV6-2 or TRBV6-3 to TRBJ2-7, with D uncertain. This CDR3 is 16 amino acids long. Trimming left V 5 bases short and J 0 bases short, with 17 bases between. In germline, CDR1 is MNHEY, CDR2 SVGEGT. The CDR3 reads CASSPHRSVDSYEQYF. The DNA for the CDR3 is TGTGCCAGCAGTCCCCATAGGTCGGTAGACTCCTACGAGCAGTACTTC.

With regard to this clone: At one end the junction does not follow the germline gene, possibly because of a read error. The chain has TRBV5-6 and TRBJ1-1; TRBD1 is a possible D gene (6 bases). Germline CDR1 SGHDT, CDR2 YYEEEE. This CDR3 has 16 amino acids. This chain's CDR3 is CASSLVVGGLNSEAFF. The CDR3 DNA reads TGTGCCAGCAGCTTGGTTGTCGGGGGGCTGAACTCTGAAGCTTTCTTT.